This entry features one T cell receptor (beta chain) sequence. The clone's antigen remains unknown. Per-base quality was not reported, and no clone a single base away is much larger than it. Based on the germline V gene, the CDR1 and CDR2 sequences are MDHEN and SYDVKM. The CDR3 starts with the cysteine, ends with the phenylalanine, and has 17 residues. Only CDR3 DNA is held: 51 bases, read in frame from base 1. V loses 6 bases of germline sequence and J loses 0 bases, and the interval between the two ends is 21 bases. What the time point label conveys for this sample: individuals recovered from natural SARS-CoV-2 infection. TCRbeta CDR3 regions were sequenced with the immunoSEQ Assay. After extraction, genomic DNA underwent amplification by bias-controlled multiplex PCR, followed by high-throughput sequencing. Processing in the source paper ran as follows. To quantify the absolute abundance of every unique TCRbeta CDR3 region, sequences were collapsed and filtered. T cell fraction was estimated by normalizing TCRbeta template counts to usable DNA, with usable DNA measured through amplification of reference genes found in all nucleated cells. Repertoire TCRs were annotated as SARS-CoV-2-specific when V gene, CDR3 amino acid sequence and J gene were exactly matched to a known reactive TCR set. The reference SARS-CoV-2 TCR set was derived from MIRA and filtered for enrichment in COVID-19-positive ImmuneCODE repertoires, a step that removed public or cross-reactive TCRs. Based on the MIRA antigens, annotated TCRs were further analysed at the level of specific ORF or position within ORF. Breadth was defined as the number of annotated unique rearrangements divided by the total number of unique productive rearrangements, and depth was defined as the summed frequency of the annotated unique rearrangements. Two-sided Wilcoxon rank-sum tests were used to compare TCR breadth between groups. The immuneACCESS repertoire file appears here via TCRdb, limited to in-frame rearrangements. These files lack a portion of the clones; in checked studies, under half of the deficit traces to unresolved V genes, and the cause of the others is not known. The DNA was the basis for D and trimming; V, J and clone size are from that table. A total of around 140,000 clones appear in this sample, 75% to 90% of them only once. Approximately 5% of the sample is in the top ten clones.

These data come from a study of Ad26.COV2.S vaccination and SARS-CoV-2 variants (dated by TCRdb to the early 2020s). About the investigation overall: TCRbeta repertoire sequencing served as the tool for gauging how specific and how broad the SARS-CoV-2-reactive T cell receptors were following Ad26.COV2.S vaccination. A total of 32 samples were included in the TCR-sequenced set, comprising some 20 Ad26.COV2.S vaccine recipients, 5 placebo recipients and 8 SARS-CoV-2 convalescent individuals.

Paper-wide results and their limitations: Compared with placebo recipients, Ad26.COV2.S recipients showed higher spike-specific TCR breadth (P = 0.0014). The authors noted that total T cell responses may have been underestimated by the TCR breadth and depth analyses. Substantial breadth of spike-specific CD8+ and CD4+ T cell responses was reported after vaccination. Vaccine and placebo recipients had comparable non-spike TCR breadth, which fits with the vaccine containing only spike.

The rearranged segments are TRBV28 and TRBJ2-7; the D gene cannot be named for sure. The receptor was isolated from a human donor who had recovered from COVID-19. This specimen was peripheral blood, taken after recovery from COVID-19. The CDR3 corresponds to CASRNWGSSVSSYEQYF. The nucleotide sequence is TGTGCCAGCAGAAACTGGGGTAGCAGTGTGAGCTCCTACGAGCAGTACTTC.